A single sample is the source of the 18 T cell receptor beta chains below, sequenced in a study of blood T cell repertoires in COVID-19. Clones were read by immunoSEQ multiplex PCR, and TCRdb kept only the in-frame ones, dropping some. The sample lists fewer than 300,000 clones, around 89% seen once, with roughly 8.6% in the top ten. What was sequenced was PBMCs or T cells enriched from blood (not recorded which). The receptor source for this set is a man between 35 and 55 years old who had recovered from COVID-19.

V is TRBV27 and J is TRBJ2-3, with 8 bases aligning to TRBD1. CDR1 and CDR2 from the germline V gene are MNHEY and SMNVEV (reference sequence). The CDR3 totals 20 residues. V gave up 8 bases and J gave up 0 bases; unmatched junction bases: 22. CDR3 in amino acids: CASGRAQDRVVELSTDTQYF. In DNA form, the CDR3 reads TGTGCCAGCGGAAGGGCCCAGGACAGGGTGGTTGAATTGAGCACAGATACGCAGTATTTT.

The V and J genes are TRBV20-1 and TRBJ1-3; D unclear. The V gene's germline CDR1 is DFQATT and CDR2 SNEGSKA (reference sequence). With 3 bases removed from V and 1 base from J, the gap between germline ends came to 10 bases. CDR3 length equals 14 residues. The chain's CDR3 is CSASPPASGNTIYF. The CDR3 nucleotides read TGCAGTGCTAGTCCCCCCGCGTCTGGAAACACCATATATTTT.

This clone was seen a single time. V gene TRBV2 combines with J gene TRBJ1-1, with D maybe TRBD1 (5 bases). V lost 2 bases to trimming and J lost 5 bases, with 18 bases between them. CDR1 is SNHLY and CDR2 is FYNNEI in the germline V gene. The CDR3 is 16 amino acids. DNA of the CDR3: TGTGCCAGCAGTGAATTCGTAGGGGTTGATTTTACTGAAGCTTTCTTT. Protein sequence: CASSEFVGVDFTEAFF.

This clone showed up just a few times. The chain employs TRBV4-1 and TRBJ1-6; maybe TRBD1 (6 bases). This CDR3 is 18 amino acids long. Trimming shortened V by 0 bases and J by 3 bases, and 15 bases separated the two germline ends. Germline assignment: CDR1 MGHRA and CDR2 YSYEKL. CDR3 protein: CASSQDPRQASYNSPLHF. DNA for the CDR3: TGCGCCAGCAGCCAAGATCCCCGACAGGCGAGCTATAATTCACCCCTCCACTTT.

This chain uses TRBV7-3 with TRBJ2-3; D might be TRBD2 (6 bases). Trimming took off 0 bases at V and 8 bases at J, with 9 bases between the two ends. CDR3 length equals 13 residues. Germline CDR1 SGHTA, CDR2 FQGTGA. This CDR3 is CASSLTEGSTQYF. CDR3 nucleotides: TGTGCCAGCAGCTTAACGGAGGGATCTACGCAGTATTTT.

This sequence joins TRBV19 and TRBJ2-1, with D unresolved. CDR1 and CDR2 (germline): LNHDA, SQIVND (reference sequence). Trimming removed 3 bases at V and 2 bases at J, with 11 bases between. The CDR3 has 15 amino acids. The DNA for the CDR3 is TGTGCCAGTAGTATGGAGACCCATACCTACAATGAGCAGTTCTTC. Translation gives CASSMETHTYNEQFF.

The genes are TRBV27 and TRBJ2-3, with D possibly TRBD2 on 6 matching bases. The germline V gene encodes CDR1 MNHEY and CDR2 SMNVEV (reference sequence). Trimming shortened V by 6 bases and J by 5 bases, and 15 bases separated the two germline ends. This CDR3 is 14 amino acids long. CDR3 DNA sequence: TGTGCCAGCAGCCCCGGGAGTGAGGGAGATACGCAGTATTTT. Protein sequence: CASSPGSEGDTQYF.

The gene calls are TRBV30 and TRBJ1-5, with D possibly TRBD1 on 5 matching bases. The V gene's germline CDR1 is GTSNPN and CDR2 SVGIG (reference sequence). There are 13 residues in the CDR3. V lost 1 base and J 7 bases, leaving 11 bases between the germline ends. CDR3 protein: CAWSGQGGQPQHF. DNA of the CDR3: TGTGCCTGGAGTGGCCAGGGAGGGCAGCCCCAGCATTTT. The whole variable domain, remainder taken from reference TRBV30 and TRBJ1-5, is SQTIHQWPATLVQPVGSPLSLECTVEGTSNPNLYWYRQAAGRGLQLLFYSVGIGQISSEVPQNLSASRPQDRQFILSSKKLLLSDSGFYLCAWSGQGGQPQHFGDGTRLSIL.

The chain recombines TRBV19 with TRBJ1-5; no definite D call. From germline, CDR1 is LNHDA and CDR2 SQIVND (reference sequence). Trimming pared 3 bases from V and 9 bases from J, leaving 9 bases between. The CDR3 loop spans 12 amino acids. CDR3 sequence (DNA): TGTGCCAGTAGTATGGGCTCCTCGCCCCAGCATTTT. Protein product: CASSMGSSPQHF. Based on the CDR3 plus reference TRBV19 and TRBJ1-5, the full variable domain is DGGITQSPKYLFRKEGQNVTLSCEQNLNHDAMYWYRQDPGQGLRLIYYSQIVNDFQKGDIAEGYSVSREKKESFPLTVTSAQKNPTAFYLCASSMGSSPQHFGDGTRLSIL.

J is TRBJ2-7 and V is TRBV7-9, with TRBD2 matching over 7 bases. The length of the CDR3 is 14 residues. Germline CDR1 reads SEHNR; CDR2 reads FQNEAQ (reference sequence). V trimming: 3 bases; J trimming: 6 bases; junction bases outside the gene matches: 8. The CDR3 DNA is TGTGCCAGCAGCTTGGGTGGCAGGGAGGGCGAGCAGTACTTC. Its translation is CASSLGGREGEQYF. Based on the CDR3 plus reference TRBV7-9 and TRBJ2-7, the full variable domain is DTGVSQNPRHKITKRGQNVTFRCDPISEHNRLYWYRQTLGQGPEFLTYFQNEAQLEKSRLLSDRFSAERPKGSFSTLEIQRTEQGDSAMYLCASSLGGREGEQYFGPGTRLTVT.

The rearrangement uses TRBV7-9 and TRBJ1-4, with D uncertain. Per the germline V gene, CDR1 is SEHNR and CDR2 is FQNEAQ (reference sequence). The CDR3 extends over 14 amino acids. V lost 5 bases, J lost 5 bases, and 12 bases lay in between. The CDR3 DNA reads TGTGCCAGCAGCCCGGGTGCTGCAAATGAAAAACTGTTTTTT. Protein product: CASSPGAANEKLFF.

The chain combines TRBV27 with TRBJ2-7; the D gene is possibly TRBD1 (6 bases). V shed 4 bases and J shed 0 bases, with 13 bases lying between them. Germline V lookup: CDR1 MNHEY, CDR2 SMNVEV (reference sequence). This CDR3 is built from 15 residues. DNA for the CDR3: TGTGCCAGCAGTTCCCCAGGGGCCAACTCCTACGAGCAGTACTTC. Amino acids: CASSSPGANSYEQYF.

For the CDR3, the DNA is TGTGCCAGCAGCTTATATGGACAGTCGAACACCGGGGAGCTGTTTTTT. It yields the protein CASSLYGQSNTGELFF. The J gene is TRBJ2-2, the V gene TRBV11-2; D perhaps matches TRBD1 (6 bases). The length of the CDR3 is 16 residues. V lost 2 bases and J 0 bases, leaving 10 bases between the germline ends. Germline CDR1 SGHAT, CDR2 FQNNGV.

The CDR3 region is CASSSWQINEKLFF. The CDR3 DNA is TGTGCCAGCAGTTCTTGGCAAATTAATGAAAAACTGTTTTTT. The chain has TRBV2 and TRBJ1-4; no clear D gene. CDR3 length: 14 amino acids. Deletions cut 5 bases from V and 4 bases from J, with 11 bases between. Germline lookup yields CDR1 SNHLY and CDR2 FYNNEI. The full variable domain, with the rest looked up from reference TRBV2 and TRBJ1-4, is EPEVTQTPSHQVTQMGQEVILRCVPISNHLYFYWYRQILGQKVEFLVSFYNNEISEKSEIFDDQFSVERPDGSNFTLKIRSTKLEDSAMYFCASSSWQINEKLFFGSGTQLSVL.

This rearrangement joins TRBV11-3 to TRBJ2-7, with D tentatively TRBD1 (7 bases). V lost 0 bases, J lost 7 bases, and 13 bases lay in between. Germline V gene data show CDR1 as SGHNT and CDR2 as YENEEA. The CDR3 contains 14 residues. CDR3 protein: CASSLDPTGREQYF. The DNA for the CDR3 is TGTGCCAGCAGCTTAGATCCGACAGGGAGGGAGCAGTACTTC.

The chain recombines TRBV27 with TRBJ2-5, with 9 bases matching TRBD2. CDR1 MNHEY and CDR2 SMNVEV come from the germline V gene (reference sequence). V gave up 4 bases and J gave up 5 bases; unmatched junction bases: 8. CDR3 length equals 15 residues. In nucleotides, the CDR3 is TGTGCCAGCAGTTCATCAGCGGGAGGATTGGAGACCCAGTACTTC. It codes for CASSSSAGGLETQYF.

The J gene is TRBJ2-5, the V gene TRBV7-8; D perhaps matches TRBD2 (5 bases). The V and J ends lost 1 base and 2 bases respectively, with 14 bases between them. The CDR3 is made up of 16 amino acids. Germline assignment: CDR1 SGHVS and CDR2 FQNEAQ. This chain's CDR3 is CASSLVWRVEQETQYF. CDR3 nucleotides: TGTGCCAGCAGCTTAGTTTGGCGGGTGGAACAAGAGACCCAGTACTTC.

The chain links TRBV30 to TRBJ2-7; the D gene is possibly TRBD1 (6 bases). The germline gives CDR1 GTSNPN, CDR2 SVGIG (reference sequence). V was trimmed by 3 bases and J by 2 bases, leaving 11 bases between them. This CDR3 has 13 residues. The CDR3 nucleotides read TGTGCCTGGAGGGGCAGGGGAACCTACGAGCAGTACTTC. It codes for CAWRGRGTYEQYF.